This T cell receptor beta chain emerged from a study of cytomegalovirus exposure and HLA in healthy donors. Points from the study as a whole: Donors belonging to an Asian-associated ancestry cluster reportedly showed fewer N-insertions in productive TCRs than the 666-donor mean, according to what a later analysis found.

Deletions cut 2 bases from V and 6 bases from J, with 17 bases between. Per the germline V gene, CDR1 is MNHEY and CDR2 is SVGAGI. This CDR3 has 15 residues. A remark on this clone: Its antigen is undetermined.

It was with 60 Vbeta and 13 Jbeta primers that the PCR ran. TCRdb's table, derived via immunoSEQ multiplex PCR, lists solely in-frame clones and lacks some. Altogether fewer than 140,000 clones are present, 75% being singletons, with the ten largest covering 2% to 3%. The chain combines TRBV6-5 with TRBJ2-7, with D maybe TRBD1 (5 bases). This TCR was recovered from a man in his forties in good health and CMV-seronegative. Sequencing was carried out using PBMCs. CDR3 protein: CASSYGGRYGAEQYF. The CDR3 DNA reads as TGTGCCAGCAGTTACGGCGGTCGGTATGGGGCCGAGCAGTACTTC.